The rows below give T cell receptor beta chains drawn from one sample of a study of radiotherapy plus CTLA-4 blockade in lung cancer. This table comes from immunoSEQ multiplex PCR, and its TCRdb copy is limited to in-frame clones, with some not included. In the table there are 86,000 or so clones, around 79% of which are singletons. Sequenced material: peripheral blood, taken from a patient treated with radiotherapy plus ipilimumab. These receptors were obtained from a human donor with non-small cell lung cancer who had a partial response to radiotherapy plus ipilimumab. Some clones in this sample may be carry-over from other donors' samples. CDR3s include the opening cysteine and the closing phenylalanine or tryptophan. Fields, in order: D gene, clone size, V gene, J gene, CDR3 protein, CDR3 DNA. D genes are given only for firm matches. A clone size is listed for some rows: how often the clone was seen (once, few, many), or a class if it is expanded.

D gene: .; clone size: .; V gene: TRBV5-8; J gene: TRBJ1-2; CDR3 protein: CASSSDLGSRRDIGYTF; CDR3 DNA: TGTGCCAGCAGCAGCGATTTAGGCTCCCGGAGGGATATTGGCTACACCTTC
D gene: .; clone size: .; V gene: TRBV30; J gene: TRBJ2-7; CDR3 protein: CAWSNYYEQYF; CDR3 DNA: TGTGCCTGGAGTAACTACTACGAGCAGTACTTC
D gene: TRBD1; clone size: .; V gene: TRBV5-1; J gene: TRBJ2-2; CDR3 protein: CASSTGAPNTGELFF; CDR3 DNA: TGCGCCAGCAGCACAGGGGCGCCGAACACCGGGGAGCTGTTTTTT
D gene: .; clone size: .; V gene: TRBV4-3; J gene: TRBJ2-1; CDR3 protein: CASSPLRGREQFF; CDR3 DNA: TGCGCCAGCAGCCCCCTCCGGGGTCGAGAGCAGTTCTTC
D gene: .; clone size: .; V gene: TRBV18; J gene: TRBJ1-1; CDR3 protein: CASSPREGWGRNTEAFF; CDR3 DNA: TGTGCCAGCTCACCTCGGGAGGGATGGGGGCGCAACACTGAAGCTTTCTTT
D gene: .; clone size: .; V gene: TRBV19; J gene: TRBJ2-4; CDR3 protein: CASHRAGAKNIQYF; CDR3 DNA: TGTGCCAGTCACAGGGCTGGAGCCAAAAACATTCAGTACTTC
D gene: .; clone size: .; V gene: TRBV19; J gene: TRBJ1-2; CDR3 protein: CASSMIRGPTVYTF; CDR3 DNA: TGTGCCAGTAGTATGATAAGGGGTCCGACGGTCTACACCTTC
D gene: .; clone size: .; V gene: TRBV2; J gene: TRBJ2-5; CDR3 protein: CASRVGAQETQYF; CDR3 DNA: TGTGCCAGCAGGGTAGGGGCACAAGAGACCCAGTACTTC
D gene: .; clone size: .; V gene: TRBV19; J gene: TRBJ2-4; CDR3 protein: CASIGLAKNIQYF; CDR3 DNA: TGTGCCAGTATCGGGTTAGCCAAAAACATTCAGTACTTC
D gene: .; clone size: .; V gene: TRBV6-5; J gene: TRBJ2-7; CDR3 protein: CASSYEGAGSVGEQYF; CDR3 DNA: TGTGCCAGCAGTTACGAAGGCGCAGGATCTGTTGGGGAGCAGTACTTC
D gene: .; clone size: .; V gene: TRBV18; J gene: TRBJ2-2; CDR3 protein: CASSLAGRNTGELFF; CDR3 DNA: TGTGCCAGCTCACTGGCGGGAAGGAACACCGGGGAGCTGTTTTTT
D gene: .; clone size: .; V gene: TRBV7-2; J gene: TRBJ2-7; CDR3 protein: CASSLGWTLNYEQYF; CDR3 DNA: TGTGCCAGCAGCTTAGGTTGGACACTAAACTACGAGCAGTACTTC
D gene: .; clone size: once; V gene: TRBV18; J gene: TRBJ2-1; CDR3 protein: CASSPLREAEQFF; CDR3 DNA: TGTGCCAGCTCACCACTCAGGGAGGCTGAGCAGTTCTTC
D gene: .; clone size: .; V gene: TRBV7-2; J gene: TRBJ2-3; CDR3 protein: CASSLGVTDTQYF; CDR3 DNA: TGTGCCAGCAGCTTAGGAGTCACAGATACGCAGTATTTT
D gene: .; clone size: .; V gene: TRBV10-1; J gene: TRBJ2-2; CDR3 protein: CASSAGGNTGELFF; CDR3 DNA: TGCGCCAGCAGTGCCGGGGGTAACACCGGGGAGCTGTTTTTT
D gene: TRBD1; clone size: .; V gene: TRBV28; J gene: TRBJ1-2; CDR3 protein: CASSSGTGVRYTF; CDR3 DNA: TGTGCCAGCAGTTCCGGGACAGGGGTTCGCTACACCTTC
D gene: .; clone size: .; V gene: TRBV7-2; J gene: TRBJ1-1; CDR3 protein: CASSLMTGIMNTEAFF; CDR3 DNA: TGTGCCAGCAGCTTAATGACAGGCATTATGAACACTGAAGCTTTCTTT
D gene: TRBD2; clone size: .; V gene: TRBV5-1; J gene: TRBJ2-3; CDR3 protein: CASSWTSGDTDTQYF; CDR3 DNA: TGCGCCAGCAGCTGGACTAGCGGCGACACAGATACGCAGTATTTT
D gene: .; clone size: .; V gene: TRBV5-1; J gene: TRBJ1-2; CDR3 protein: CASSLEGSNYGYTF; CDR3 DNA: TGCGCCAGCAGCTTGGAGGGGTCTAACTATGGCTACACCTTC
D gene: .; clone size: .; V gene: TRBV27; J gene: TRBJ1-6; CDR3 protein: CASSLSSRVNSPLHF; CDR3 DNA: TGTGCCAGCAGTTTATCGAGCCGGGTTAATTCACCCCTCCACTTT
D gene: .; clone size: .; V gene: TRBV5-8; J gene: TRBJ2-3; CDR3 protein: CASLVDSSTDTQYF; CDR3 DNA: TGTGCCAGCCTCGTGGACTCCAGCACAGATACGCAGTATTTT
D gene: .; clone size: .; V gene: TRBV7-8; J gene: TRBJ2-2; CDR3 protein: CASSVVAGNTGELFF; CDR3 DNA: TGTGCCAGCAGCGTAGTGGCGGGGAACACCGGGGAGCTGTTTTTT
D gene: TRBD2; clone size: once; V gene: TRBV28; J gene: TRBJ2-2; CDR3 protein: CASSWGGTGELFF; CDR3 DNA: TGTGCCAGCAGCTGGGGGGGCACCGGGGAGCTGTTTTTT
D gene: TRBD1; clone size: .; V gene: TRBV30; J gene: TRBJ2-7; CDR3 protein: CAWSTQGQGARYF; CDR3 DNA: TGTGCCTGGAGTACCCAGGGACAGGGGGCGAGGTACTTC
D gene: .; clone size: .; V gene: TRBV9; J gene: TRBJ1-1; CDR3 protein: CASSSAPGGAEAFF; CDR3 DNA: TGTGCCAGCAGCTCGGCTCCCGGGGGGGCTGAAGCTTTCTTT
D gene: TRBD2; clone size: .; V gene: TRBV7-2; J gene: TRBJ2-2; CDR3 protein: CASSPGTSGRLGRELFF; CDR3 DNA: TGTGCCAGCAGCCCCGGGACTAGCGGGAGGCTGGGAAGGGAGCTGTTTTTT
D gene: .; clone size: .; V gene: TRBV25-1; J gene: TRBJ2-2; CDR3 protein: CAIPHKGELGGELFF; CDR3 DNA: TGTGCCATCCCGCATAAAGGAGAACTGGGCGGGGAGCTGTTTTTT
D gene: .; clone size: .; V gene: TRBV29-1; J gene: TRBJ1-2; CDR3 protein: CSVAGVQANYGYTF; CDR3 DNA: TGCAGCGTCGCGGGAGTACAGGCTAACTATGGCTACACCTTC
D gene: .; clone size: .; V gene: TRBV9; J gene: TRBJ2-3; CDR3 protein: CASSANFGAGDTQYF; CDR3 DNA: TGTGCCAGCAGCGCAAACTTCGGAGCGGGAGATACGCAGTATTTT
D gene: .; clone size: .; V gene: TRBV11-1; J gene: TRBJ2-1; CDR3 protein: CASSLGGIRGNEQFF; CDR3 DNA: TGTGCCAGCAGCTTAGGGGGAATCAGGGGCAATGAGCAGTTCTTC
D gene: .; clone size: .; V gene: TRBV19; J gene: TRBJ1-5; CDR3 protein: CASSGSYQPQHF; CDR3 DNA: TGTGCCAGTAGTGGGAGTTATCAGCCCCAGCATTTT
D gene: .; clone size: .; V gene: TRBV11-1; J gene: TRBJ2-3; CDR3 protein: CASSLAGSGRSTQYF; CDR3 DNA: TGTGCCAGCAGCTTAGCCGGTAGCGGTCGGTCTACGCAGTATTTT
D gene: TRBD2; clone size: .; V gene: TRBV2; J gene: TRBJ2-3; CDR3 protein: CASSGLAGVRGDTQYF; CDR3 DNA: TGTGCCAGCAGCGGGCTAGCGGGAGTCCGAGGGGATACGCAGTATTTT
D gene: .; clone size: .; V gene: TRBV19; J gene: TRBJ1-1; CDR3 protein: CATRGFWNTEAFF; CDR3 DNA: TGTGCCACCAGGGGTTTCTGGAACACTGAAGCTTTCTTT
D gene: .; clone size: few; V gene: TRBV28; J gene: TRBJ2-7; CDR3 protein: CASRFRRDSNEQYF; CDR3 DNA: TGTGCCAGCAGATTCCGGAGGGACTCCAACGAGCAGTACTTC
D gene: TRBD1; clone size: .; V gene: TRBV5-1; J gene: TRBJ2-1; CDR3 protein: CASSLGTGVASDEQFF; CDR3 DNA: TGCGCCAGCAGCTTGGGGACAGGGGTGGCTTCCGATGAGCAGTTCTTC
D gene: .; clone size: .; V gene: TRBV2; J gene: TRBJ2-1; CDR3 protein: CASSKSDPIAEQFF; CDR3 DNA: TGTGCCAGCAGTAAGAGCGACCCCATAGCGGAGCAGTTCTTC
D gene: .; clone size: .; V gene: TRBV4-2; J gene: TRBJ2-1; CDR3 protein: CASSQVEGVGYNEQFF; CDR3 DNA: TGTGCCAGCAGCCAAGTAGAGGGGGTGGGCTACAATGAGCAGTTCTTC
D gene: .; clone size: .; V gene: TRBV27; J gene: TRBJ2-2; CDR3 protein: CASSLPGAGELFF; CDR3 DNA: TGTGCCAGCAGTTTACCCGGGGCCGGGGAGCTGTTTTTT
D gene: TRBD1; clone size: .; V gene: TRBV7-2; J gene: TRBJ1-1; CDR3 protein: CASSKGQGHTEAFF; CDR3 DNA: TGTGCCAGCAGCAAGGGACAGGGTCACACTGAAGCTTTCTTT
D gene: .; clone size: .; V gene: TRBV18; J gene: TRBJ1-1; CDR3 protein: CASSPLDRIVTEAFF; CDR3 DNA: TGTGCCAGCTCACCTCTGGACAGAATCGTAACTGAAGCTTTCTTT
D gene: TRBD2; clone size: once; V gene: TRBV7-6; J gene: TRBJ2-1; CDR3 protein: CASSLGGYDNEQFF; CDR3 DNA: TGTGCCAGCAGCTTGGGGGGGTATGACAATGAGCAGTTCTTC
D gene: .; clone size: .; V gene: TRBV29-1; J gene: TRBJ2-3; CDR3 protein: CSVERQDRQYF; CDR3 DNA: TGCAGCGTGGAACGACAGGACAGGCAGTATTTT
D gene: TRBD1; clone size: .; V gene: TRBV28; J gene: TRBJ2-7; CDR3 protein: CASSLITGTGVSYEQYF; CDR3 DNA: TGTGCCAGCAGTTTGATCACCGGGACAGGGGTTTCCTACGAGCAGTACTTC
D gene: .; clone size: .; V gene: TRBV7-9; J gene: TRBJ2-5; CDR3 protein: CASSLGDPSGETQYF; CDR3 DNA: TGTGCCAGCAGCTTAGGTGACCCGAGCGGGGAGACCCAGTACTTC
D gene: .; clone size: .; V gene: TRBV7-3; J gene: TRBJ2-1; CDR3 protein: CASSATSFYNEQFF; CDR3 DNA: TGTGCCAGCAGCGCGACTAGTTTCTACAATGAGCAGTTCTTC
D gene: TRBD1; clone size: .; V gene: TRBV29-1; J gene: TRBJ2-7; CDR3 protein: CSVEGTGRYEQYF; CDR3 DNA: TGCAGCGTTGAGGGGACAGGGAGGTACGAGCAGTACTTC
D gene: .; clone size: .; V gene: TRBV5-4; J gene: TRBJ2-1; CDR3 protein: CASSLWEAPLGEQFF; CDR3 DNA: TGTGCCAGCAGCTTGTGGGAGGCCCCGCTGGGTGAGCAGTTCTTC
D gene: TRBD1; clone size: .; V gene: TRBV18; J gene: TRBJ2-1; CDR3 protein: CASSPRGPSYNEQFF; CDR3 DNA: TGTGCCAGCTCTCCCAGGGGGCCATCCTACAATGAGCAGTTCTTC
D gene: TRBD1; clone size: .; V gene: TRBV19; J gene: TRBJ1-1; CDR3 protein: CASRGLTGGTEAFF; CDR3 DNA: TGTGCCAGTAGGGGACTGACAGGGGGCACTGAAGCTTTCTTT
D gene: .; clone size: .; V gene: TRBV7-9; J gene: TRBJ2-7; CDR3 protein: CASSSHGYEQYF; CDR3 DNA: TGTGCCAGCAGCTCACACGGGTACGAGCAGTACTTC
D gene: TRBD2; clone size: .; V gene: TRBV29-1; J gene: TRBJ2-3; CDR3 protein: CSVRGERGVSTDTQYF; CDR3 DNA: TGCAGCGTTCGAGGGGAGCGGGGGGTAAGCACAGATACGCAGTATTTT
D gene: .; clone size: .; V gene: TRBV19; J gene: TRBJ2-7; CDR3 protein: CASSMVSDTEQYF; CDR3 DNA: TGTGCCAGTAGTATGGTTTCGGACACCGAGCAGTACTTC
D gene: TRBD1; clone size: .; V gene: TRBV7-8; J gene: TRBJ1-2; CDR3 protein: CASSLARTGGSYGYTF; CDR3 DNA: TGTGCCAGCAGCTTAGCGAGGACAGGGGGATCCTATGGCTACACCTTC